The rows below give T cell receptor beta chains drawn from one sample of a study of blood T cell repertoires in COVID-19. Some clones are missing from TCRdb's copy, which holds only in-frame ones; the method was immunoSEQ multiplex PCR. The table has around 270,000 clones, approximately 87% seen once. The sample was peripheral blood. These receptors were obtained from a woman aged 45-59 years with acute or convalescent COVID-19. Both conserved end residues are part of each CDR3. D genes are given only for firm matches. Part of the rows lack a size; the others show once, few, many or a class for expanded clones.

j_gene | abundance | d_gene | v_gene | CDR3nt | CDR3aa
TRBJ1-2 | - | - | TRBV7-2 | TGTGCCAGCAGCACTTTACAGGGAAGTTATGGCTACACCTTC | CASSTLQGSYGYTF
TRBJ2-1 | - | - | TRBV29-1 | TGCAGCGGGGGTTCGACTGGGCAGTTCTTC | CSGGSTGQFF
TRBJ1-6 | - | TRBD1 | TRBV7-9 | TGTGCCAGCAGCCCCCGACAGGGGGCCATCTATAATTCACCCCTCCACTTT | CASSPRQGAIYNSPLHF
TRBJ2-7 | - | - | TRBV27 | TGTGCCAGCAGTTTAGGTGCGGCTCCTGGTAAAAGGTACGAGCAGTACTTC | CASSLGAAPGKRYEQYF
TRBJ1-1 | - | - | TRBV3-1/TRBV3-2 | TGTGCCAGCAGCCAACCCGGGTCTGAAGCTTTCTTT | CASSQPGSEAFF
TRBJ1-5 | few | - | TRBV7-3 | TGTGCCAGCAGCCCCGGGGACAACAGCAATCAGCCCCAGCATTTT | CASSPGDNSNQPQHF
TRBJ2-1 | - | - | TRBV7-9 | TGTGCCAGCAGCTTAGCTTGGAGCGGGCCATACAATGAGCAGTTCTTC | CASSLAWSGPYNEQFF
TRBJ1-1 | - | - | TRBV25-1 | TGTGCCAGCAGTGATCCCGGACAAGGCGGCACTGAAGCTTTCTTT | CASSDPGQGGTEAFF
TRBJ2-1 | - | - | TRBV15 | TGTGCCACCAGCAGAGGCCTGAGCAATGAGCAGTTCTTC | CATSRGLSNEQFF
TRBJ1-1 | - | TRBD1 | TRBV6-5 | TGTGCCAGCAGCAAAGACAGGGTGGGGACTGAAGCTTTCTTT | CASSKDRVGTEAFF
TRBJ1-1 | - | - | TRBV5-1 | TGCGCCAGCAGCATGGTACGGGGGGTGAACACTGAAGCTTTCTTT | CASSMVRGVNTEAFF
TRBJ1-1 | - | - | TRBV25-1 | TGTGCCAGCAGTGAACGGAGCTTGAACACTGAAGCTTTCTTT | CASSERSLNTEAFF
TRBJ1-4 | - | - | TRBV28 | TGTGCCAGCAGTCCCCTTGGCGCGGGTGAAAAACTGTTTTTT | CASSPLGAGEKLFF
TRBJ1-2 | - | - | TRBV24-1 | TGTGCCACCAGTGATTCCGACATGAAACATGGCTACACCTTC | CATSDSDMKHGYTF
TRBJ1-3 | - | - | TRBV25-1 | TGTGCCAGCAGCGCTGCTAGGGAAGGGGACTCTGGAAACACCATATATTTT | CASSAAREGDSGNTIYF
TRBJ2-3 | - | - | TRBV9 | TGTGCCAGCCTGGGGGGTGGAGATACGCAGTATTTT | CASLGGGDTQYF
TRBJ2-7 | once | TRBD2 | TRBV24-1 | TGTGCCACCAGTGATCCCCACAGCGGGGGAGGGTACGAGCAGTACTTC | CATSDPHSGGGYEQYF
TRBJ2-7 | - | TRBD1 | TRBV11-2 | TGTGCCAGCAGCTGGTGGACAGGGGAAATGTACGAGCAGTACTTC | CASSWWTGEMYEQYF
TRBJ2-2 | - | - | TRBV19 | TGTGCCAGTAGCCCCTCCAGGGAAGGAGTGGCCGGGGAGCTGTTTTTT | CASSPSREGVAGELFF
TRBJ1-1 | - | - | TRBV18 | TGTGCCAGCTCACCGCACCCTCCGGGCGCGGGGACTGAAGCTTTCTTT | CASSPHPPGAGTEAFF
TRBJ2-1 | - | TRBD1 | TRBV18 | TGTGCCAGCTCACCACCGTTTTGGGACAGTTACTTCTTC | CASSPPFWDSYFF
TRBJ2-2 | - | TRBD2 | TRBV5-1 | TGCGCCAGCAGCTCCCCACTCCGAGCGGGGAGCACCGGGGAGCTGTTTTTT | CASSSPLRAGSTGELFF
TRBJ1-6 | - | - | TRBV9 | TGTGCCAGCAGCGTAGGGGGGGTACATTCACCCCTCCACTTT | CASSVGGVHSPLHF
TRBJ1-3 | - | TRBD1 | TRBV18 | TGTGCCAGCTCACCGTTCGCAGGGGGCCGCTCTGGAAACACCATATATTTT | CASSPFAGGRSGNTIYF